Sequencing of this T cell receptor (beta chain) was carried out in a study of cytotoxic CD8 clonotypes in ibrutinib-treated CLL. The method was immunoSEQ multiplex PCR; TCRdb's version includes in-frame clones alone and lacks a portion of them. The data show 130,000 or so clones, 60% to 80% seen once. The receptor comes from a human donor with chronic lymphocytic leukemia. This sample comprised PBMCs, obtained after 12 months of ibrutinib treatment.

In nucleotides, the CDR3 is TGTGCCATCAGTGCCGGGACAGGGGGTCAGCCCCAGCATTTT. This codes for CAISAGTGGQPQHF. The chain combines TRBV10-3 with TRBJ1-5, with 11 positions matching TRBD1. Trimming took 4 bases from V and 6 from J; bases not matched to a gene: 2. This CDR3 has 14 amino acids. Germline V gene lookup returns CDR1 ENHRY and CDR2 SYGVKD.